Listed below are T cell receptor beta chains from one sample, sequenced in a study of response to subunit inactivated influenza vaccine. MiXCR, run by TCRdb on the RT-PCR reads, gives a single entry per CDR3 protein. Of about 240,000 distinct CDR3 sequences detected, approximately 12% appear once; the ten largest clones hold about 8%. The material sequenced was non-naive T cells sorted from PBMCs, taken 14 to 15 days before vaccination. The receptors shown here come from a man aged 50 to 59 who received an inactivated influenza vaccine. Both conserved end residues are part of each CDR3. The order of the fields is clone size, V gene, J gene, D gene, CDR3 DNA, CDR3 protein. A D gene is named only where the DNA matches it firmly. Some rows mark clone size as missing; the rest say once, few, many or name a class of expanded clone.

clone size: NA; V gene: TRBV4-3; J gene: TRBJ1-1; D gene: TRBD1; CDR3 DNA: TGCGCCAGCAGCCAAGACCGACAGGGCGGCACTGAAGCTTTCTTT; CDR3 protein: CASSQDRQGGTEAFF
clone size: many; V gene: TRBV10-3; J gene: TRBJ1-2; D gene: NA; CDR3 DNA: TGTGCCATCAGTGAAAATGTAGAATATGGCTACACCTTC; CDR3 protein: CAISENVEYGYTF
clone size: NA; V gene: TRBV5-4; J gene: TRBJ1-2; D gene: NA; CDR3 DNA: TGTGCCAGCAGCCCGCTTGGAGCCACGAACTATGGCTACACCTTC; CDR3 protein: CASSPLGATNYGYTF
clone size: NA; V gene: TRBV28; J gene: TRBJ1-2; D gene: NA; CDR3 DNA: TGTGCCAGCAGGGCCGGGCCACGACTCTATGGCTACACCTTC; CDR3 protein: CASRAGPRLYGYTF
clone size: few; V gene: TRBV11-3; J gene: TRBJ2-1; D gene: NA; CDR3 DNA: TGTGCCAGCAGCTTCGGGGGTACTTACAATGAGCAGTTCTTC; CDR3 protein: CASSFGGTYNEQFF
clone size: many; V gene: TRBV4-2; J gene: TRBJ1-2; D gene: TRBD1; CDR3 DNA: TGTGCCAGCAGCCAAGTAATCAAGGACAGGGGGCCAGATGGCTACACCTTC; CDR3 protein: CASSQVIKDRGPDGYTF
clone size: many; V gene: TRBV5-1; J gene: TRBJ2-1; D gene: NA; CDR3 DNA: TGCGCCAGCAGCTTGGTAGGACTAGCCACAGGGGGGGTCAATTACAATGAGCAGTTCTTC; CDR3 protein: CASSLVGLATGGVNYNEQFF
clone size: NA; V gene: TRBV4-2; J gene: TRBJ1-4; D gene: TRBD1; CDR3 DNA: TGTGCCAGCAGCCAAATCGGACAGGGTAGTTCGCAAAATGAAAAACTGTTTTTT; CDR3 protein: CASSQIGQGSSQNEKLFF
clone size: many; V gene: TRBV20-1; J gene: TRBJ2-2; D gene: NA; CDR3 DNA: TGCAGTGCTAGAGATCGTAGGAGGGGAAACACCGGGGAGCTGTTTTTT; CDR3 protein: CSARDRRRGNTGELFF
clone size: many; V gene: TRBV5-1; J gene: TRBJ2-5; D gene: NA; CDR3 DNA: TGCGCCAGCAGCTTGGCCAACTATATGGAGACCCAGTACTTC; CDR3 protein: CASSLANYMETQYF
clone size: NA; V gene: TRBV7-2; J gene: TRBJ1-1; D gene: NA; CDR3 DNA: TGTGCCAGCAGCTTAGTAAACCCTGAAGCTTTCTTT; CDR3 protein: CASSLVNPEAFF
clone size: NA; V gene: TRBV3-1; J gene: TRBJ2-4; D gene: NA; CDR3 DNA: TGTGCCAGCACCCTGGGGCGGGGAGCGCAAAACATTCAGTACTTC; CDR3 protein: CASTLGRGAQNIQYF
clone size: NA; V gene: TRBV27; J gene: TRBJ1-1; D gene: NA; CDR3 DNA: TGTGCCAGCAGTTTGGAAGGGGACACTGAAGCTTTCTTT; CDR3 protein: CASSLEGDTEAFF
clone size: many; V gene: TRBV2; J gene: TRBJ2-3; D gene: TRBD1; CDR3 DNA: TGTGCCAGCAGTGGAGGGACAGGAGATACGCAGTATTTT; CDR3 protein: CASSGGTGDTQYF
clone size: NA; V gene: TRBV10-3; J gene: TRBJ2-1; D gene: TRBD1; CDR3 DNA: TGTGCCATCAGTGAGTCGTTTGCCCGGACAGGGAATGAGCAGTTCTTC; CDR3 protein: CAISESFARTGNEQFF
clone size: NA; V gene: TRBV7-8; J gene: TRBJ2-5; D gene: TRBD2; CDR3 DNA: TGTGCCAGCAGTTTAACCCTAGCGGGAGGGCCCCAAGAGACCCAGTACTTC; CDR3 protein: CASSLTLAGGPQETQYF
clone size: few; V gene: TRBV7-9; J gene: TRBJ1-1; D gene: NA; CDR3 DNA: TGTGCCAGCAGACTTAAGGGGGGGAACACTGAAGCTTTCTTT; CDR3 protein: CASRLKGGNTEAFF
clone size: NA; V gene: TRBV4-1; J gene: TRBJ2-3; D gene: TRBD1; CDR3 DNA: TGCGCCAGCAGCGAAGACGGCATACAGGGGCCCACAGATACGCAGTATTTT; CDR3 protein: CASSEDGIQGPTDTQYF
clone size: NA; V gene: TRBV6-2/TRBV6-3; J gene: TRBJ2-7; D gene: NA; CDR3 DNA: TGTGCCAGCAGTTACTTGGGGACCGCCACCGAGCAGTACTTC; CDR3 protein: CASSYLGTATEQYF
clone size: many; V gene: TRBV12-3/TRBV12-4; J gene: TRBJ2-7; D gene: NA; CDR3 DNA: TGTGCCAGCAGTTTAGGGTCCGGGCCGAAGTACTTC; CDR3 protein: CASSLGSGPKYF
clone size: NA; V gene: TRBV4-1; J gene: TRBJ2-1; D gene: NA; CDR3 DNA: TGCGCCAGCAGCCAAGTGTTCTCAGGGAGCTCCTACAATGAGCAGTTCTTC; CDR3 protein: CASSQVFSGSSYNEQFF